Each of the 6 T cell receptor beta chains below was sequenced from the same sample in a study of cytomegalovirus exposure and HLA in healthy donors. Generated by immunoSEQ multiplex PCR, the TCRdb table keeps only in-frame clones and is missing some. This sample yields about 360,000 clones, of which more than 80% are seen a single time; over 0.75% belongs to the top ten. Material for sequencing was PBMCs. The receptor set was obtained from a woman aged 18-35 years in good health and CMV-seronegative.

The chain uses TRBV19 and TRBJ1-2; D gene uncertain. The length of the CDR3 is 12 residues. Looked up from germline, CDR1 is LNHDA and CDR2 is SQIVND (reference sequence). The V end lost 0 bases, the J end lost 8 bases, and 7 bases lay between the germline ends. The CDR3 loop reads CASSIDRSGYTF. For the CDR3, the DNA is TGTGCCAGTAGTATAGACAGGTCGGGCTACACCTTC. Full variable domain (rest looked up from reference TRBV19 and TRBJ1-2): DGGITQSPKYLFRKEGQNVTLSCEQNLNHDAMYWYRQDPGQGLRLIYYSQIVNDFQKGDIAEGYSVSREKKESFPLTVTSAQKNPTAFYLCASSIDRSGYTFGSGTRLTVV.

This clone was seen once. V is TRBV2 and J is TRBJ1-1, with D possibly being TRBD1 (5 bases). The CDR3 sequence is 17 residues long. In germline, CDR1 is SNHLY, CDR2 FYNNEI. V was cut by 3 bases and J by 2 bases, with 19 bases left in between. The CDR3 reads CASSDGPGWVENTEAFF. CDR3 DNA: TGTGCCAGCAGTGATGGGCCAGGGTGGGTGGAAAACACTGAAGCTTTCTTT.

This sequence joins TRBV28 and TRBJ1-5; 9 bases align to TRBD1. Per the germline V gene, CDR1 is MDHEN and CDR2 is SYDVKM. The junction had 10 bases not matched to a gene; V was cut back by 4 bases and J by 6 bases. This CDR3 has 16 residues. CDR3 nucleotides: TGTGCCAGCAGTTCAACAACAGGGGGCGCGGGTCAGCCCCAGCATTTT. Encoded protein: CASSSTTGGAGQPQHF.

The rearrangement uses TRBV27 and TRBJ1-2, with 10 bases matching TRBD1. Trimming removed 5 bases from V and 4 bases from J; junction bases left unmatched: 7. Germline lookup yields CDR1 MNHEY and CDR2 SMNVEV (reference sequence). This CDR3 spans 15 amino acids. The CDR3 is CASSTRTGGFYGYTF. The CDR3 region has the DNA TGTGCCAGCAGTACGCGGACAGGGGGATTCTATGGCTACACCTTC.

The genes are TRBV7-9 and TRBJ2-7; the D gene is possibly TRBD1 (5 bases). Germline values: CDR1 SEHNR, CDR2 FQNEAQ (reference sequence). V was cut by 5 bases and J by 3 bases, with 11 bases left in between. The CDR3 is 13 residues long. The CDR3 loop reads CASSHRKYYEQYF. For the CDR3, the DNA is TGTGCCAGCAGCCACAGGAAATACTACGAGCAGTACTTC.

The rearrangement joins TRBV28 to TRBJ1-1; D not resolved. Between the trimmed V and J ends, which lost 5 bases and 1 base, there was a span of 11 bases. The germline V gene has CDR1 MDHEN and CDR2 SYDVKM. CDR3 length: 14 residues. In DNA form, the CDR3 reads TGTGCCAGCAGTCCGAATTTACAGAACACTGAAGCTTTCTTT. Translating it yields CASSPNLQNTEAFF.